This TCR beta chain was retrieved from a study of blood T cell repertoires in COVID-19. Study-level information: COVID-19 samples, acute and convalescent, were from the United States, Italy and Spain. The cDNA or gDNA used as material had been derived from T cells, B-cell-depleted T cells, or PBMCs.

Authors' processing steps: For nucleated cells, counts were estimated from reference gene primer amplification. TCRdb's copy holds only in-frame clones and misses some; the assay was immunoSEQ multiplex PCR. V and J calls and clone size are those listed in that table; D and trimming were worked out from the DNA. This table holds some 98,000 clones, 84% found once. With 0 bases clipped from V and 6 bases from J, the junction kept 12 bases outside the gene matches. Germline V gene lookup returns CDR1 GTSNPN and CDR2 SVGIG (reference sequence). The CDR3 runs to 18 residues. Sample: peripheral blood. The source of this sequence is a man in his sixties with acute or convalescent COVID-19. This rearrangement joins TRBV30 to TRBJ2-2; TRBD2 matches 11 bases. This chain's CDR3 is CAWSVPRGLAGGSGELFF. The CDR3 region has the DNA TGTGCCTGGAGTGTACCCCGGGGTCTAGCGGGGGGATCCGGGGAGCTGTTTTTT.